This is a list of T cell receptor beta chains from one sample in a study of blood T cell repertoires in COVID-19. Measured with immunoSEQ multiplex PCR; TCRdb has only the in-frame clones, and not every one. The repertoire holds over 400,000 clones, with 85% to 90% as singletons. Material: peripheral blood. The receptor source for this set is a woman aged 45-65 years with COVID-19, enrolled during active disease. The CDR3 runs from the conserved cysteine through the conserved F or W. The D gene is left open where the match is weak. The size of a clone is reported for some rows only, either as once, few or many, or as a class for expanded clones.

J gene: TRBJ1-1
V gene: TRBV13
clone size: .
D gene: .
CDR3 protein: CASSLTQGMNTEAFF
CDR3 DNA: TGTGCCAGCAGTTTGACCCAGGGAATGAACACTGAAGCTTTCTTT

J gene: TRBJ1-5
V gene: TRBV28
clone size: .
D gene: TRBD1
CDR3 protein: CASTQTGGDQPQHF
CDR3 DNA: TGTGCCAGCACCCAGACAGGGGGTGACCAGCCCCAGCATTTT

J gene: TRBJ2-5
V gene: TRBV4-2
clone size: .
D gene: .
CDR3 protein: CASSQQEGSPDLQETQYF
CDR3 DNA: TGTGCCAGCAGCCAACAAGAGGGCAGCCCAGACCTTCAAGAGACCCAGTACTTC

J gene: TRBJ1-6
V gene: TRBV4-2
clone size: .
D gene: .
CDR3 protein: CASSPQGREGSPLHF
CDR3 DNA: TGTGCCAGCAGCCCCCAAGGTCGGGAAGGATCACCCCTCCACTTT

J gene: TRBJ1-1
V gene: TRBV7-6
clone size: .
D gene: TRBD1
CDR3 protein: CASSSRTGDTEAFF
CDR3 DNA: TGTGCCAGCAGCTCCCGCACAGGGGACACTGAAGCTTTCTTT

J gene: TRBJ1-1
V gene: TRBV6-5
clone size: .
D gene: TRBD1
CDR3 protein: CASSWGQGDTEAFF
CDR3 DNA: TGTGCCAGCAGTTGGGGACAGGGGGACACTGAAGCTTTCTTT

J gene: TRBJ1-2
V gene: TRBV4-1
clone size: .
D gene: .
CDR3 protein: CASSRGGIYGYTF
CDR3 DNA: TGCGCCAGCAGCCGCGGTGGAATCTATGGCTACACCTTC

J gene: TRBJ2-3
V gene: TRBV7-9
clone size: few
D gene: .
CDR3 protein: CASSFGQSTDTQYF
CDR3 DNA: TGTGCCAGCAGCTTTGGCCAGAGCACAGATACGCAGTATTTT

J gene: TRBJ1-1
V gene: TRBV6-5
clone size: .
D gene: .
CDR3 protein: CASSRSPGSTEAFF
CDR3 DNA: TGTGCCAGCAGTAGGAGCCCGGGGAGCACTGAAGCTTTCTTT

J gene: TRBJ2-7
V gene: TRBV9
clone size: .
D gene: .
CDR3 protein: CASSGGGTYEQYF
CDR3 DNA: TGTGCCAGCAGCGGGGGCGGAACCTACGAGCAGTACTTC

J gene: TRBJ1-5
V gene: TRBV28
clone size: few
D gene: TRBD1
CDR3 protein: CATTPREGASNQPQHF
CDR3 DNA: TGTGCCACCACACCCCGGGAGGGGGCTAGCAATCAGCCCCAGCATTTT

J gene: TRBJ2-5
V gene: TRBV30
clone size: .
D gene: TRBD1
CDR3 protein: CAWSVPTGWAQETQYF
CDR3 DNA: TGTGCCTGGAGTGTGCCGACAGGGTGGGCGCAAGAGACCCAGTACTTC

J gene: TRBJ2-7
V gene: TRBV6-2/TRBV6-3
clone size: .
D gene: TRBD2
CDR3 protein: CASSRRLGLAGTYEQYF
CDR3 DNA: TGTGCCAGCAGCAGACGACTCGGCCTAGCGGGGACCTACGAGCAGTACTTC

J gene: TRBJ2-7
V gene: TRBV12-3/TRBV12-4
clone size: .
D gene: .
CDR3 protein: CASRPSGGNEQYF
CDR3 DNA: TGTGCCAGCAGGCCCTCTGGGGGGAATGAGCAGTACTTC

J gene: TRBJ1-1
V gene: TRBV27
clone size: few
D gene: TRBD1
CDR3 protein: CASSLRWDSNTEAFF
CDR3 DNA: TGTGCCAGCAGTTTACGGTGGGACAGCAACACTGAAGCTTTCTTT

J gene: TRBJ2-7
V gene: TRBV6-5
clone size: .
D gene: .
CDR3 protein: CASSDSEARDEQYF
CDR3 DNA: TGTGCCAGCAGTGACTCAGAAGCTCGGGACGAGCAGTACTTC

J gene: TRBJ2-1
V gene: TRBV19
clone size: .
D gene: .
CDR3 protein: CASSIDLEMEIDEQFF
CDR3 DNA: TGTGCCAGTAGTATAGATCTAGAGATGGAAATAGATGAGCAGTTCTTC

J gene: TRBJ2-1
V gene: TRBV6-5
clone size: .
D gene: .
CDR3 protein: CASSYSWRNNEQFF
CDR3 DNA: TGTGCCAGCAGTTACTCATGGAGAAACAATGAGCAGTTCTTC

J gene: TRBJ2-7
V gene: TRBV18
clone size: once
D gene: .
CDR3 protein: CASSLADSRSSEQYF
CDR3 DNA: TGTGCCAGCTCCCTCGCGGACTCAAGGTCGTCCGAGCAGTACTTC

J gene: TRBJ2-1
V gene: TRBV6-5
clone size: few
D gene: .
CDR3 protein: CASTITLGGEQFF
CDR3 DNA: TGTGCCAGCACCATCACTCTGGGGGGTGAGCAGTTCTTC

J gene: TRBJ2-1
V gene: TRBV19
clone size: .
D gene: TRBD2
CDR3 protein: CASTKGTNLGNEQFF
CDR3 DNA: TGTGCCAGTACCAAAGGGACTAACCTAGGCAATGAGCAGTTCTTC

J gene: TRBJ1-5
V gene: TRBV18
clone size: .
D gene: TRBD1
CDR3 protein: CASSPTPGQGGQPQHF
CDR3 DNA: TGTGCCAGCTCTCCAACACCAGGACAGGGTGGCCAGCCCCAGCATTTT

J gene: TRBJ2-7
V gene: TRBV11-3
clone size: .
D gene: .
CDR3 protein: CASSLDGGYEQYF
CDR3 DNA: TGTGCCAGCAGCCTGGACGGAGGATACGAGCAGTACTTC

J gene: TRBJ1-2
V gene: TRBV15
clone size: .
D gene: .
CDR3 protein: CATSRARQAGYTF
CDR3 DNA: TGTGCCACCAGCAGAGCAAGACAGGCTGGCTACACCTTC

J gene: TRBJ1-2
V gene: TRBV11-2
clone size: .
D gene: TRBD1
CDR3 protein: CASTLDRAGGYTF
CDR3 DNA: TGTGCCAGCACGCTCGACAGGGCGGGTGGCTACACCTTC

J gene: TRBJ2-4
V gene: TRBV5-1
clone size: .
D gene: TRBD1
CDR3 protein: CASSLGGGENIQYF
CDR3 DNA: TGCGCCAGCAGCTTGGGAGGGGGCGAGAACATTCAGTACTTC

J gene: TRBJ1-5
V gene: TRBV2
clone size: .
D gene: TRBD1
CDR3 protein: CASSADRGGGQPQHF
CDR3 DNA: TGTGCCAGCAGCGCCGACAGGGGTGGCGGTCAGCCCCAGCATTTT

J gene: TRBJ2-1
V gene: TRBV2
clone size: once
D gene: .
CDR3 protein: CASTQRSGGAYNEQFF
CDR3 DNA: TGTGCCAGCACCCAGAGGTCGGGGGGCGCCTACAATGAGCAGTTCTTC

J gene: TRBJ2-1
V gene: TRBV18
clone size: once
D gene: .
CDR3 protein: CASSLGRTSYNEQFF
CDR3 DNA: TGTGCCAGCTCACTTGGGAGGACTTCCTACAATGAGCAGTTCTTC

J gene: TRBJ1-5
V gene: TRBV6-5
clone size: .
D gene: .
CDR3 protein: CASSRRGAEQPQHF
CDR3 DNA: TGTGCCAGCTCCCGCAGGGGAGCTGAACAGCCCCAGCATTTT

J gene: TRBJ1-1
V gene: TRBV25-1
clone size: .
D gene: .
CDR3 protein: CASSPGADTEAFF
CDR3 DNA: TGTGCCAGCAGTCCTGGGGCGGACACTGAAGCTTTCTTT

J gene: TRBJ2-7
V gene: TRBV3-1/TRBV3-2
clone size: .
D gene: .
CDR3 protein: CASSQGGAYEQYF
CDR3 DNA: TGTGCCAGCAGCCAAGGGGGGGCCTACGAGCAGTACTTC

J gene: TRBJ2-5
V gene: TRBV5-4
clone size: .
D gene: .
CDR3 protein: CASSLDPGETQYF
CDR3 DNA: TGTGCCAGCAGCTTGGACCCGGGGGAGACCCAGTACTTC

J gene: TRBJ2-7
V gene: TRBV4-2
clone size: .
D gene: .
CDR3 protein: CASSQGVSYEQYF
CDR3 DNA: TGTGCCAGCAGCCAAGGAGTATCCTACGAGCAGTACTTC

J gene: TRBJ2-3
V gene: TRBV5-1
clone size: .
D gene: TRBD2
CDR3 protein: CASSPGRSGGTDTQYF
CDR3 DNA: TGCGCCAGCAGCCCTGGCCGGAGCGGGGGGACAGATACGCAGTATTTT

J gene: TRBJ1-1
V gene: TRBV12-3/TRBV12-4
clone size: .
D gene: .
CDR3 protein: CASSTGESTEAFF
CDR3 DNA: TGTGCCAGCAGTACGGGGGAGAGCACTGAAGCTTTCTTT

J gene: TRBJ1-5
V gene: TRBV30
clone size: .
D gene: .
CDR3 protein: CAWSVQGVQPQHF
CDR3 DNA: TGTGCCTGGAGTGTACAAGGGGTCCAGCCCCAGCATTTT